A single sample is the source of the 27 T cell receptor beta chains below, sequenced in a study of blood T cell repertoires in COVID-19. TCRdb's table, derived via immunoSEQ multiplex PCR, lists solely in-frame clones and lacks some. Among 190,000 or so clones listed, around 87% were seen once. Sequenced sample: peripheral blood. The receptors stem from a woman under 30 who had recovered from COVID-19.

This chain joins TRBV18 and TRBJ1-5; D not certain. The germline CDR1 and CDR2 sequences are KGHSH and LQKENI. The CDR3 extends over 15 amino acids. V gave up 0 bases and J gave up 1 base, with 7 bases separating them. The DNA for the CDR3 is TGTGCCAGCTCACCACCGGGAGACAGCAATCAGCCCCAGCATTTT. Translated: CASSPPGDSNQPQHF.

This clone was seen a single time. V is TRBV7-2 and J is TRBJ2-7; 9 nucleotides match TRBD2. After removal of 2 bases from V and 2 bases from J, the junction contained 4 bases not matched to a gene. The germline V gene has CDR1 SGHTA and CDR2 FQGNSA. CDR3 length equals 15 residues. Here the CDR3 DNA reads TGTGCCAGCAGCTTAAACGCGGGAGGGGCCTACGAGCAGTACGTC. Protein: CASSLNAGGAYEQYV.

The chain links TRBV2 to TRBJ1-3; weak D call: TRBD1 (6 bases). V shed 5 bases and J shed 2 bases, with 10 bases lying between them. The CDR3 consists of 14 residues. Germline values: CDR1 SNHLY, CDR2 FYNNEI. The DNA for the CDR3 is TGTGCCAGCAGTTCAGGGGCCCCTGGAAACACCATATATTTT. It is translated as CASSSGAPGNTIYF.

In DNA form, the CDR3 reads TGTGCCAGCAGCGTAGCGGGGTTTCGGGGTGGGAGCCAAGAGACCCAGTACTTC. It is translated as CASSVAGFRGGSQETQYF. The chain has TRBV9 and TRBJ2-5; TRBD2 might be the D (5 bases). The CDR3 runs to 18 residues. Trimming shortened V by 0 bases and J by 1 base, and 19 bases separated the two germline ends. The germline gives CDR1 SGDLS, CDR2 YYNGEE.

This clone was detected only once. The V gene is TRBV27, the J gene TRBJ1-6, with D possibly matching TRBD1 (6 bases). V gave up 5 bases and J gave up 9 bases, with 14 bases separating them. The CDR3 runs to 14 residues. Germline CDR1 and CDR2: MNHEY and SMNVEV (reference sequence). In DNA, the CDR3 is TGTGCCAGCAGTCTGACAGGACCGTTTTCACCCCTCCACTTT. Translating it yields CASSLTGPFSPLHF.

The chain joins TRBV9 to TRBJ2-5; possibly TRBD2 for D (5 bases). Germline V CDR1 and CDR2: SGDLS, YYNGEE. The CDR3 consists of 16 residues. The V end was cut by 0 bases, the J end by 0 bases, with 12 bases between. CDR3 DNA sequence: TGTGCCAGCAGCGTAGGGATAGCGCCTAACCAAGAGACCCAGTACTTC. Translation: CASSVGIAPNQETQYF.

The chain links TRBV2 to TRBJ1-6; possible D gene TRBD1, 5 bases. Germline V CDR1 and CDR2: SNHLY, FYNNEI. This CDR3 contains 16 residues. V was clipped by 4 bases and J by 6 bases, with 16 bases between them. CDR3 bases: TGTGCCAGCAGTGGCCGGGCAGGGTCAAGTAATTCACCCCTCCACTTT. This codes for CASSGRAGSSNSPLHF.

The gene calls are TRBV6-5 and TRBJ2-7; 8 bases agree with TRBD2. The CDR3 is 14 residues long. J lost 4 bases, V lost 6 bases, and 8 bases had no gene match. Germline CDR1 is MNHEY and CDR2 is SVGAGI. The CDR3 loop is CASRGTSSVYEQYV. The CDR3 coding sequence is TGTGCCAGCAGGGGGACTAGTTCTGTGTACGAGCAGTACGTC.

The chain is built from TRBV29-1 and TRBJ2-1, with 7 nucleotides matching TRBD2. Germline V gene data show CDR1 as SQVTM and CDR2 as ANQGSEA. CDR3 length: 13 residues. The trim removed 4 bases at V and 2 bases at J, leaving 2 bases unmatched. For the CDR3, the DNA is TGCAGCGTTGTTAGCGGGCCCTACAATGAGCAGTTCTTC. Its protein product is CSVVSGPYNEQFF.

The rearrangement links TRBV27 to TRBJ2-5, with D unresolved. Per germline, CDR1 MNHEY and CDR2 SMNVEV (reference sequence). Deletions cut 2 bases from V and 2 bases from J, with 9 bases between. This CDR3 has 14 amino acids. CDR3 nucleotides: TGTGCCAGCAGTTTAGCAGTCCGTCAAGAGACCCAGTACTTC. As protein: CASSLAVRQETQYF.

The CDR3 loop reads CASSPGGTSGGTDTQYF. CDR3 in DNA: TGTGCCAGCAGCCCAGGCGGGACTAGCGGGGGCACAGATACGCAGTATTTT. The chain has TRBV9 and TRBJ2-3; 13 bases are a match to TRBD2. The germline CDR1 and CDR2 sequences are SGDLS and YYNGEE. The V and J ends lost 4 bases and 1 base, in that order; junction bases with no gene match: 6. This CDR3 is built from 17 residues.

This chain uses TRBV4-1 with TRBJ2-1, with 7 bases aligning to TRBD2. The V gene's germline CDR1 is MGHRA and CDR2 YSYEKL. CDR3 size: 14 residues. J was trimmed by 5 bases and V by 6 bases; bases with no gene match: 7. The CDR3 DNA follows: TGCGCCAGCAGTCCTGCGGGACTACACAATGAGCAGTTCTTC. Amino acids: CASSPAGLHNEQFF.

The genes are TRBV5-4 and TRBJ2-7; tentatively, D is TRBD2 (5 bases). The germline gives CDR1 SGHNT, CDR2 YYREEE (reference sequence). V was shortened by 2 bases and J by 6 bases, with 18 bases between the two germline ends. This CDR3 has 15 amino acids. The CDR3, as DNA: TGTGCCAGCAGCTTAGAGGGTCTAGGAGTGCGCGAGCAGTACGTC. As protein: CASSLEGLGVREQYV.

The table lists this clone with a few counts. The V call is TRBV21-1, the J call TRBJ2-7; the DNA was not compared with TRBD2, the D call given in the table. TRBV21-1 is a pseudogene. The CDR3 has 16 amino acids. The DNA for the CDR3 is TGTGCCAGCAGCAAAGCGCTCCCTAGCGGGACCTACGAGCAGTACGTC. This gives the protein CASSKALPSGTYEQYV.

The V and J genes are TRBV5-1 and TRBJ2-7; D remains ambiguous. This CDR3 has 14 residues. CDR1 SGHRS and CDR2 YFSETQ come from the germline V gene. Trimming pared 0 bases from V and 2 bases from J, leaving 9 bases between. CDR3 residues: CASSLGTVTYEQYF. The CDR3 nucleotides read TGCGCCAGCAGCTTGGGAACAGTCACCTACGAGCAGTACTTC.

The chain couples TRBV9 to TRBJ2-1, with a tentative D call TRBD1 (6 bases). CDR1 is SGDLS, CDR2 YYNGEE, per germline. The germline V and J ends were trimmed by 2 bases and 0 bases, with 9 bases remaining between them. CDR3 length equals 15 residues. CDR3 protein: CASSVEDSSYNEQFF. The CDR3 nucleotides are TGTGCCAGCAGCGTGGAGGACAGCTCCTACAATGAGCAGTTCTTC. Using reference TRBV9 and TRBJ2-1 for the parts outside the CDR3, the full variable domain is DSGVTQTPKHLITATGQRVTLRCSPRSGDLSVYWYQQSLDQGLQFLIQYYNGEERAKGNILERFSAQQFPDLHSELNLSSLELGDSALYFCASSVEDSSYNEQFFGPGTRLTVL.

The chain carries TRBV11-2 and TRBJ2-3; TRBD2 might be the D (5 bases). Germline CDR1 SGHAT, CDR2 FQNNGV. V lost 0 bases to trimming and J lost 2 bases, with 9 bases between them. This CDR3 has 15 amino acids. The CDR3 spells CASSLDPGNTDTQYF. The CDR3 coding sequence is TGTGCCAGCAGCTTAGATCCGGGGAACACAGATACGCAGTATTTT.

V gene TRBV14 combines with J gene TRBJ2-3; D remains ambiguous. The germline V gene has CDR1 SGHDN and CDR2 FVKESK. The germline V and J ends were trimmed by 5 bases and 2 bases, with 17 bases remaining between them. This CDR3 has 16 amino acids. The DNA for the CDR3 is TGTGCCAGCAGCAGACCTAGTAGAGGTTACACAGATACGCAGTATTTT. The encoded protein is CASSRPSRGYTDTQYF.

This chain uses TRBV18 with TRBJ1-5, with TRBD1 identical over 8 bases. With V trimmed by 2 bases and J by 6 bases, 12 bases remained unmatched. The CDR3 sequence is 17 residues long. CDR1 is KGHSH and CDR2 is LQKENI in the germline V gene. CDR3 region: CASSPWRQGAQVQPQHF. The CDR3, as DNA: TGTGCCAGCTCACCATGGCGTCAGGGGGCGCAGGTTCAGCCCCAGCATTTT.

The gene calls are TRBV3-1 (or the pseudogene TRBV3-2) and TRBJ2-1; D is possibly TRBD2 (5 bases). V lost 4 bases to trimming and J lost 10 bases, with 17 bases between them. The CDR3 sequence is 14 residues long. CDR1 and CDR2 from the germline V gene are LGHDT and YNNKEL (reference sequence). CDR3 coding DNA: TGTGCCAGCAGCCCAGCGGAGACTCTTCGCGAGCAGTTCTTC. Amino acids: CASSPAETLREQFF.

The V call is TRBV7-3, the J call TRBJ2-2; tentatively, D is TRBD2 (6 bases). The CDR3 has 15 amino acids. Trimming left V 5 bases short and J 7 bases short, with 17 bases between. Germline V gives CDR1 SGHTA, CDR2 FQGTGA. The CDR3 is CASSPGTPSVGELFF. CDR3 DNA: TGTGCCAGCAGCCCCGGGACTCCTTCGGTCGGGGAGCTGTTTTTT.

In this sample, this clone turned up once. This chain connects TRBV5-1 to TRBJ1-4, with 7 positions matching TRBD1. From germline, CDR1 is SGHRS and CDR2 YFSETQ. This CDR3 has 16 residues. The V gene end was trimmed by 1 base and the J gene end by 7 bases; junction bases not matched to a gene: 10. The CDR3 here is CASSLSGGTVGEKLFF. CDR3 DNA sequence: TGCGCCAGCAGCTTGAGCGGTGGGACAGTAGGTGAAAAACTGTTTTTT. Variable domain in full (rest from reference TRBV5-1 and TRBJ1-4): KAGVTQTPRYLIKTRGQQVTLSCSPISGHRSVSWYQQTPGQGLQFLFEYFSETQRNKGNFPGRFSGRQFSNSRSEMNVSTLELGDSALYLCASSLSGGTVGEKLFFGSGTQLSVL.

J is TRBJ1-1 and V is TRBV3-1 (or the pseudogene TRBV3-2); the match to TRBD1 covers 10 bases. In germline, CDR1 is LGHDT, CDR2 YNNKEL (reference sequence). This CDR3 is 13 amino acids long. Germline trimming cut 5 bases from V and 8 bases from J; bases unmatched to any gene: 5. The CDR3 region is CASSSLDRGEAFF. In nucleotides, the CDR3 is TGTGCCAGCAGCTCCCTGGACAGGGGGGAAGCTTTCTTT.

The V call is TRBV14, the J call TRBJ1-3, with D perhaps TRBD1 (6 bases). CDR1 and CDR2 from the germline V gene are SGHDN and FVKESK. The CDR3 extends over 16 amino acids. Deletions cut 5 bases from V and 0 bases from J, with 14 bases between. This CDR3 is CASSNGQIRSGNTIYF. CDR3 nucleotides: TGTGCCAGCAGCAACGGACAGATACGCTCTGGAAACACCATATATTTT.

V and J are TRBV9 and TRBJ2-4, with TRBD1 identical over 11 bases. The germline V gene has CDR1 SGDLS and CDR2 YYNGEE. This CDR3 contains 14 residues. J was trimmed by 9 bases and V by 3 bases; bases with no gene match: 5. Written as DNA, the CDR3 is TGTGCCAGCAGCGGCGGGACAGGGGGGACCATTCAGTACTTC. Its protein is CASSGGTGGTIQYF.

This sequence joins TRBV27 and TRBJ1-2; D unclear. In germline, CDR1 is MNHEY, CDR2 SMNVEV (reference sequence). The V and J ends lost 6 bases and 9 bases respectively, with 14 bases between them. This CDR3 comprises 12 residues. The CDR3 protein is CASSPQLGSYTF. DNA of the CDR3: TGTGCCAGCAGCCCCCAGTTGGGCAGCTACACCTTC.

The chain couples TRBV19 to TRBJ1-1; D unclear. From germline, CDR1 is LNHDA and CDR2 SQIVND (reference sequence). This CDR3 has 13 amino acids. The V end lost 4 bases, the J end lost 2 bases, and 8 bases lay between the germline ends. Here the CDR3 reads CASSNPGNTEAFF. The CDR3 bases are TGTGCCAGTAGTAACCCGGGTAACACTGAAGCTTTCTTT.